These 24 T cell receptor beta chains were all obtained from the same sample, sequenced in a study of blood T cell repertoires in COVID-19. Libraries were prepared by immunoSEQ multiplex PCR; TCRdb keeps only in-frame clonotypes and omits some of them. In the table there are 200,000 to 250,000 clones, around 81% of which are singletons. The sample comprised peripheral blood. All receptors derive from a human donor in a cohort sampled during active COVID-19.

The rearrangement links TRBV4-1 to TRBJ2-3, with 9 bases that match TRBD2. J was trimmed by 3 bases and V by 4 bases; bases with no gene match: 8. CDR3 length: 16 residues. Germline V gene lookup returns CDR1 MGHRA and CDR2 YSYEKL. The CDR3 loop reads CASSPVAGVGTDTQYF. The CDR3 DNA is TGCGCCAGCAGCCCGGTAGCGGGAGTGGGGACAGATACGCAGTATTTT.

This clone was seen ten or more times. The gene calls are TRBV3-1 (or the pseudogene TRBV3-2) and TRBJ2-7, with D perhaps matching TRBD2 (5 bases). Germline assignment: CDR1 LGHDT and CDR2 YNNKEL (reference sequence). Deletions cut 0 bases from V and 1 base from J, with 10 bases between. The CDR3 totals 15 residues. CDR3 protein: CASSQDRTSSYEQYF. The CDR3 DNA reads TGTGCCAGCAGCCAAGATCGGACTTCTTCCTACGAGCAGTACTTC.

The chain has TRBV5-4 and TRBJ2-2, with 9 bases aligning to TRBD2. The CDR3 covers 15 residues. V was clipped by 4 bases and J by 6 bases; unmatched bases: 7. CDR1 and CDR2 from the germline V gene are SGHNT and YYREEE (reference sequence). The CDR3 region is CASSISGRGAGELFF. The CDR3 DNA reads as TGTGCCAGCAGCATTAGCGGGAGAGGGGCCGGGGAGCTGTTTTTT.

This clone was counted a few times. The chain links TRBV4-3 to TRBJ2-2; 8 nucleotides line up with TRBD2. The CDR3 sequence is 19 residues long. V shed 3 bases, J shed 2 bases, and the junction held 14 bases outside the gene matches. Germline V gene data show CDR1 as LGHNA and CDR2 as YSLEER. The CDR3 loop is CASSQMPLGGGTNTGELFF. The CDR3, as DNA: TGCGCCAGCAGCCAGATGCCTCTGGGCGGGGGGACTAACACCGGGGAGCTGTTTTTT.

The CDR3 DNA reads as TGTGCCAGCAGCGTAACAACAGGGGGCCCCTACGAGCAGTACTTC. Translating it yields CASSVTTGGPYEQYF. The V call is TRBV9, the J call TRBJ2-7, with 9 bases aligning to TRBD1. The V segment lost 1 base and the J segment 2 bases; nucleotides outside the gene matches: 4. The CDR3 extends over 15 amino acids. Germline values: CDR1 SGDLS, CDR2 YYNGEE.

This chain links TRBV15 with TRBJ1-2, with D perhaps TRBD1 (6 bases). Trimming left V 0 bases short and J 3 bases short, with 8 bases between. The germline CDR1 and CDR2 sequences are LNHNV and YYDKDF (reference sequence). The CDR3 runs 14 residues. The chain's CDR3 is CATSRDKGDYGYTF. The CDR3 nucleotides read TGTGCCACCAGCAGAGATAAGGGGGACTATGGCTACACCTTC.

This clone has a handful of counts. The CDR3 DNA reads TGTGCCAGCAGCCAAGCTCGGCCTAGCGGGGGCAATGAGCAGTTCTTC. This translates into CASSQARPSGGNEQFF. The chain recombines TRBV14 with TRBJ2-1; 10 bases are a match to TRBD2. CDR3 length equals 16 residues. Germline V CDR1 and CDR2: SGHDN, FVKESK. Germline trimming cut 1 base from V and 6 bases from J; bases unmatched to any gene: 6. Full variable domain (remainder filled in from reference TRBV14 and TRBJ2-1): EAGVTQFPSHSVIEKGQTVTLRCDPISGHDNLYWYRRVMGKEIKFLLHFVKESKQDESGMPNNRFLAERTGGTYSTLKVQPAELEDSGVYFCASSQARPSGGNEQFFGPGTRLTVL.

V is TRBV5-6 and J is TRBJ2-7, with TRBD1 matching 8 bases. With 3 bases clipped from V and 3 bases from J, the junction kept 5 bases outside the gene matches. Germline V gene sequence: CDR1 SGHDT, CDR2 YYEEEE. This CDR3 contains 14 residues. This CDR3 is CASSSRQGFYEQYF. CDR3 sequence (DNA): TGTGCCAGCAGCTCTCGACAGGGGTTCTACGAGCAGTACTTC.

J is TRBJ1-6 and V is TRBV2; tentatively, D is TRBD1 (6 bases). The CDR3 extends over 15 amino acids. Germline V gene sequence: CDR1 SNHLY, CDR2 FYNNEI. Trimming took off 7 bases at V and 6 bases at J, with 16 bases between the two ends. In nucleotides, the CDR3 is TGTGCCAGCAACCTCTTGTCAGGGGCTAATTCACCCCTCCACTTT. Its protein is CASNLLSGANSPLHF.

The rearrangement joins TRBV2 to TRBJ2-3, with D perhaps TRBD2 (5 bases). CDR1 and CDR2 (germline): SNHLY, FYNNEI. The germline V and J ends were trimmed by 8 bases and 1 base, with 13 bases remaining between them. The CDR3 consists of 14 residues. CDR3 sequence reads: CASRQRAGTDTQYF. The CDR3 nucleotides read TGTGCCAGCCGTCAGAGGGCTGGCACAGATACGCAGTATTTT.

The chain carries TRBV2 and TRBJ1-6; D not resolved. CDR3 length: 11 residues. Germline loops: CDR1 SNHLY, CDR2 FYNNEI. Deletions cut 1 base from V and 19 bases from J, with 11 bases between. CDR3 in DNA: TGTGCCAGCAGTGAAGTCAGCACAGCTCACTTT. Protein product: CASSEVSTAHF. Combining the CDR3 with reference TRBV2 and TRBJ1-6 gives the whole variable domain EPEVTQTPSHQVTQMGQEVILRCVPISNHLYFYWYRQILGQKVEFLVSFYNNEISEKSEIFDDQFSVERPDGSNFTLKIRSTKLEDSAMYFCASSEVSTAHFGNGTRLTVT.

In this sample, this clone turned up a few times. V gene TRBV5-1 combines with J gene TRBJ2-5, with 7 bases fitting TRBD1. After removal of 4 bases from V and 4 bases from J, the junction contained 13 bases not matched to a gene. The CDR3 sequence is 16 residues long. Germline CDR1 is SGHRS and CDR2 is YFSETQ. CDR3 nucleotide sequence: TGCGCCAGCAGCACGGAACCCACAGGGGAAGGAGAGACCCAGTACTTC. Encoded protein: CASSTEPTGEGETQYF.

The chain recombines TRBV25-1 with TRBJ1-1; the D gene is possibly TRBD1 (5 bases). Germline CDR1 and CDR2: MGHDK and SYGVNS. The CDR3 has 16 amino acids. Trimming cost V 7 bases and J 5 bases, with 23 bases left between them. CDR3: CASITRGRGGGTEAFF. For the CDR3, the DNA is TGTGCCAGCATCACAAGAGGCCGCGGGGGGGGAACTGAAGCTTTCTTT.

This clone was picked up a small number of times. The CDR3 DNA reads TGTGCCAGCTCACCACGGACAGGGCGGGAGGAGACCCAGTACTTC. It codes for CASSPRTGREETQYF. This rearrangement joins TRBV18 to TRBJ2-5; D is perhaps TRBD1 (8 bases). There are 15 residues in the CDR3. The V gene lost 1 base and the J gene lost 5 bases, with 14 bases spanning the gap. CDR1 and CDR2 (germline): KGHSH, LQKENI.

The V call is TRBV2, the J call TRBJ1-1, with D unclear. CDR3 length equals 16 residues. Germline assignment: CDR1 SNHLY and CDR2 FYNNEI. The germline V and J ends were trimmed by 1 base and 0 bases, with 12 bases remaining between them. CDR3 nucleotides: TGTGCCAGCAGTGAAGAGACGGGGTTCCTGAACACTGAAGCTTTCTTT. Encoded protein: CASSEETGFLNTEAFF.

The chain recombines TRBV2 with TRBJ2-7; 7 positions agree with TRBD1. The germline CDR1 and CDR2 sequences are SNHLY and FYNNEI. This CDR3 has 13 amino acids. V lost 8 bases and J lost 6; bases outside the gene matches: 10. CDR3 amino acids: CASATGNGIEQYF. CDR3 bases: TGTGCCAGCGCGACAGGGAATGGGATCGAGCAGTACTTC.

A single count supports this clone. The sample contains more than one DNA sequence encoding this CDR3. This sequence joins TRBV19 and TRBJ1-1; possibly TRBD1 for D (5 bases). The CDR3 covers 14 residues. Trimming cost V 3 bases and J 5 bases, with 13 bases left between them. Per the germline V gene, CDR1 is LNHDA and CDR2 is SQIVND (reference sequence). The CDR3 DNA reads TGTGCCAGTAGTATCACCGGCGGGGGGACTGAAGCTTTCTTT. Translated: CASSITGGGTEAFF. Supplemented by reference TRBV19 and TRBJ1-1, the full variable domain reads DGGITQSPKYLFRKEGQNVTLSCEQNLNHDAMYWYRQDPGQGLRLIYYSQIVNDFQKGDIAEGYSVSREKKESFPLTVTSAQKNPTAFYLCASSITGGGTEAFFGQGTRLTVV.

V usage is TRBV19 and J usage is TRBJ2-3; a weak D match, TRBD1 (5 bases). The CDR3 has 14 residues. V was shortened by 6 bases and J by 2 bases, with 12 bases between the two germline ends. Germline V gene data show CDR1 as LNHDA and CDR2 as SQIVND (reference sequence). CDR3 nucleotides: TGTGCCAGTAGGCGACAGCCCTCCACAGATACGCAGTATTTT. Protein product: CASRRQPSTDTQYF.

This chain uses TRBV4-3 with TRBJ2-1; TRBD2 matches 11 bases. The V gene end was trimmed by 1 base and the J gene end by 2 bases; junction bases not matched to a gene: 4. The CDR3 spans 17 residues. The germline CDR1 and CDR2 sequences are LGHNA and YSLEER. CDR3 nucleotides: TGCGCCAGCAGCCAAGTGGGACTAGCGGATACCTACAATGAGCAGTTCTTC. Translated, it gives CASSQVGLADTYNEQFF.

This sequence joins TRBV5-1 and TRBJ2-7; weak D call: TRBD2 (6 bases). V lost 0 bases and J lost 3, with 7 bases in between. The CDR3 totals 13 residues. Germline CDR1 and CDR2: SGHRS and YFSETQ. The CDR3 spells CASSLEEGYEQYF. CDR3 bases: TGCGCCAGCAGCTTGGAGGAGGGCTACGAGCAGTACTTC.

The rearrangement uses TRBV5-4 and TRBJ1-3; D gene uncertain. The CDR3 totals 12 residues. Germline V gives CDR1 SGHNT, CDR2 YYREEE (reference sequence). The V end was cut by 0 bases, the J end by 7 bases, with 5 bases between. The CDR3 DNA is TGTGCCAGCAGCTTGGACGGGAACACCATATATTTT. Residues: CASSLDGNTIYF.

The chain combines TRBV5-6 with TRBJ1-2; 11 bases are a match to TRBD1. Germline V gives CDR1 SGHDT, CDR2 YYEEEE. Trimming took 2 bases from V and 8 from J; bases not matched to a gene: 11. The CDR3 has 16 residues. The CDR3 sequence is CASSLIRTGGAEGYTF. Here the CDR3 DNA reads TGTGCCAGCAGCTTAATCCGGACAGGGGGCGCTGAAGGCTACACCTTC.

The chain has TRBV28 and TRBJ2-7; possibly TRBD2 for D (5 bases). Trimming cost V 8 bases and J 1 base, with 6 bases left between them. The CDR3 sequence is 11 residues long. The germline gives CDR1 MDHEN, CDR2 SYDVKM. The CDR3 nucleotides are TGTGCCAGCTCGGGGTCCTACGAGCAGTACTTC. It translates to CASSGSYEQYF.

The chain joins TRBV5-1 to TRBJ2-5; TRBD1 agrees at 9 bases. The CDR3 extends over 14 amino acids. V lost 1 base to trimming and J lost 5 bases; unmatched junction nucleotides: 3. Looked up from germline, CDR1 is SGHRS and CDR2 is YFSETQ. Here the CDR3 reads CASSLTGGGETQYF. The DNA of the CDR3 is TGCGCCAGCAGCTTGACAGGGGGCGGGGAGACCCAGTACTTC.